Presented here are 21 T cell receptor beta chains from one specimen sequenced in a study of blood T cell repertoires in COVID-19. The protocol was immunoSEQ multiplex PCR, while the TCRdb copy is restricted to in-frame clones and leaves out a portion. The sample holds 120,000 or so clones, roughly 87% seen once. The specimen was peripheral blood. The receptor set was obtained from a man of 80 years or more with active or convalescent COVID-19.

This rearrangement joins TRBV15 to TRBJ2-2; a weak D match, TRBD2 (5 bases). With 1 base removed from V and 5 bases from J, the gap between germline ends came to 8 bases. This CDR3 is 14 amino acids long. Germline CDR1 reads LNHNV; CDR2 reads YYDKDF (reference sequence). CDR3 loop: CATSRGRVTGELFF. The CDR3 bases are TGTGCCACCAGCAGAGGGCGGGTAACCGGGGAGCTGTTTTTT.

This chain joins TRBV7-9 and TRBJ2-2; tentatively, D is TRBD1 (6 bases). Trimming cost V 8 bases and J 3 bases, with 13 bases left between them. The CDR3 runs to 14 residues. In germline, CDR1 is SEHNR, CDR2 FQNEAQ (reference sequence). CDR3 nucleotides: TGTGCCAGCGGCGTGGACAGCTACACCGGGGAGCTGTTTTTT. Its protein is CASGVDSYTGELFF. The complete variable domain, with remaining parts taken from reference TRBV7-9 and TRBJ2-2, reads DTGVSQNPRHKITKRGQNVTFRCDPISEHNRLYWYRQTLGQGPEFLTYFQNEAQLEKSRLLSDRFSAERPKGSFSTLEIQRTEQGDSAMYLCASGVDSYTGELFFGEGSRLTVL.

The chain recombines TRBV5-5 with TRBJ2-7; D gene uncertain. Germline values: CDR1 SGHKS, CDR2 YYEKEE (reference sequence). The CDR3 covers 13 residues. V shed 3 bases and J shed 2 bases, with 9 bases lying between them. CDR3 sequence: CASSSRRAYEQYF. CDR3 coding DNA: TGTGCCAGCAGCTCCAGACGGGCCTACGAGCAGTACTTC.

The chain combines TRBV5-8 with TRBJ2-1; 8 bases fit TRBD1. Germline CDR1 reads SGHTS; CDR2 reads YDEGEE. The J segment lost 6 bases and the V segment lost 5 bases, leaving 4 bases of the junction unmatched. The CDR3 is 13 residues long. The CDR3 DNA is TGTGCCAGCAGGCGGACAGGGCTCAATGAGCAGTTCTTC. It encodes CASRRTGLNEQFF.

The CDR3 loop is CASSLWGTGGIGTDTQYF. In nucleotides, the CDR3 is TGTGCCAGCAGCTTGTGGGGGACAGGGGGGATTGGCACAGATACGCAGTATTTT. The V call is TRBV5-5, the J call TRBJ2-3, with TRBD1 identical over 11 bases. J was trimmed by 1 base and V by 1 base; bases with no gene match: 8. This CDR3 comprises 18 residues. The germline CDR1 and CDR2 sequences are SGHKS and YYEKEE (reference sequence). Together with reference TRBV5-5 and TRBJ2-3, the CDR3 gives the full variable domain: DAGVTQSPTHLIKTRGQQVTLRCSPISGHKSVSWYQQVLGQGPQFIFQYYEKEERGRGNFPDRFSARQFPNYSSELNVNALLLGDSALYLCASSLWGTGGIGTDTQYFGPGTRLTVL.

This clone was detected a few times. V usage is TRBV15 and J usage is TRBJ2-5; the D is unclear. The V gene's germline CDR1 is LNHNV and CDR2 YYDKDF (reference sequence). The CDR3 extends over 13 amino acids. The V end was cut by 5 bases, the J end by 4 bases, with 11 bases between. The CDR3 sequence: CATSSKPPETQYF. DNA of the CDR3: TGTGCCACCAGCTCCAAGCCCCCAGAGACCCAGTACTTC.

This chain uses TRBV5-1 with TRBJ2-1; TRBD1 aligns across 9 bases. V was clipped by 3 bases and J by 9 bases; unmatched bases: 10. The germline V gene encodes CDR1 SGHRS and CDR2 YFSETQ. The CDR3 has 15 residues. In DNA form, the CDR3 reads TGCGCCAGCAGCTCCGGGACAGGGATTACGTCTGAGCAGTTCTTC. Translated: CASSSGTGITSEQFF. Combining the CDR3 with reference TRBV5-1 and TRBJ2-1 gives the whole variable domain KAGVTQTPRYLIKTRGQQVTLSCSPISGHRSVSWYQQTPGQGLQFLFEYFSETQRNKGNFPGRFSGRQFSNSRSEMNVSTLELGDSALYLCASSSGTGITSEQFFGPGTRLTVL.

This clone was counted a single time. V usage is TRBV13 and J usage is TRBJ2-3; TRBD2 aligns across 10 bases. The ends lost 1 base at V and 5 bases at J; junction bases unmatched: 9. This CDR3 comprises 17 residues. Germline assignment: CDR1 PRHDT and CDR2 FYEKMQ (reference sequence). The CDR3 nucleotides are TGTGCCAGCAGCTTAGTTGGTCTAGCGGGGGTCCGAGATACGCAGTATTTT. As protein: CASSLVGLAGVRDTQYF. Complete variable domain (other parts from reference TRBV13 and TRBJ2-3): AAGVIQSPRHLIKEKRETATLKCYPIPRHDTVYWYQQGPGQDPQFLISFYEKMQSDKGSIPDRFSAQQFSDYHSELNMSSLELGDSALYFCASSLVGLAGVRDTQYFGPGTRLTVL.

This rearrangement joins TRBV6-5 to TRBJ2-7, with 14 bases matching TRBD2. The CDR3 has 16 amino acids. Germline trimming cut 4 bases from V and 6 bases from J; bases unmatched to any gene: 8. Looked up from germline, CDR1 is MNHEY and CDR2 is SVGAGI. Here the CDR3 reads CASSSPGTSGRGEQYF. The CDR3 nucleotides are TGTGCCAGCAGTTCCCCCGGGACTAGCGGGAGAGGCGAGCAGTACTTC.

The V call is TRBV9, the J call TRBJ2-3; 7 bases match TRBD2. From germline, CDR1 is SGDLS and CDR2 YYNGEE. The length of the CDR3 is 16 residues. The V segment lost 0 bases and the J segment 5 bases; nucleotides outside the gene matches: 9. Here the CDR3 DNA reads TGTGCCAGCAGCGTAGAAGGGGCGGGAGTGAGAGATACGCAGTATTTT. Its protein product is CASSVEGAGVRDTQYF.

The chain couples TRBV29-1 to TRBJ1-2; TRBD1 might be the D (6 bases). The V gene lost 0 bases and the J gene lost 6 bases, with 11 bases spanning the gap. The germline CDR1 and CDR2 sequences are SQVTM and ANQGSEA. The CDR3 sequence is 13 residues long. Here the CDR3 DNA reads TGCAGCGTTGAAGATTCGTACAGGGATGGCTACACCTTC. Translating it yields CSVEDSYRDGYTF.

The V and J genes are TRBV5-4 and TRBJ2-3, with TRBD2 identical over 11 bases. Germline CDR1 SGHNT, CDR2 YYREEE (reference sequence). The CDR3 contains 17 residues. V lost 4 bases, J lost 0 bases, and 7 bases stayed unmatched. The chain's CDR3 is CASSRLAGGSSTDTQYF. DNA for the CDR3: TGTGCCAGCAGCAGGCTAGCGGGGGGCTCTAGCACAGATACGCAGTATTTT. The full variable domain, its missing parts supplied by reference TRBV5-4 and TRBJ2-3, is ETGVTQSPTHLIKTRGQQVTLRCSSQSGHNTVSWYQQALGQGPQFIFQYYREEENGRGNFPPRFSGLQFPNYSSELNVNALELDDSALYLCASSRLAGGSSTDTQYFGPGTRLTVL.

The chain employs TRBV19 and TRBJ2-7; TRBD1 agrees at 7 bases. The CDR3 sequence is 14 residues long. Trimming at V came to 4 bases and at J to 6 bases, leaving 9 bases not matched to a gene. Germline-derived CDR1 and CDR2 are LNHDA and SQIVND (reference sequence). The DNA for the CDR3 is TGTGCCAGTAGTACCCGGGACAGAACGAGCGAGCAGTACTTC. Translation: CASSTRDRTSEQYF. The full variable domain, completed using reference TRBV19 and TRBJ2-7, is DGGITQSPKYLFRKEGQNVTLSCEQNLNHDAMYWYRQDPGQGLRLIYYSQIVNDFQKGDIAEGYSVSREKKESFPLTVTSAQKNPTAFYLCASSTRDRTSEQYFGPGTRLTVT.

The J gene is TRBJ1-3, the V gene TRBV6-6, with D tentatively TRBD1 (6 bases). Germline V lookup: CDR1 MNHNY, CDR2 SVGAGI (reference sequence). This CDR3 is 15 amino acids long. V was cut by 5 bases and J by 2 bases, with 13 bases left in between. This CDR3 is CASSPRTDPGNTIYF. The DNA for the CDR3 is TGTGCCAGCAGTCCCCGGACAGACCCTGGAAACACCATATATTTT.

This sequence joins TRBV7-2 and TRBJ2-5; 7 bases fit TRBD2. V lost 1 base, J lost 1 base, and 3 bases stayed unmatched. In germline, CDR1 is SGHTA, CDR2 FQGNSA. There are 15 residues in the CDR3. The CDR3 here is CASSLGPGGQETQYF. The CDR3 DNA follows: TGTGCCAGCAGCTTAGGGCCGGGGGGCCAAGAGACCCAGTACTTC.

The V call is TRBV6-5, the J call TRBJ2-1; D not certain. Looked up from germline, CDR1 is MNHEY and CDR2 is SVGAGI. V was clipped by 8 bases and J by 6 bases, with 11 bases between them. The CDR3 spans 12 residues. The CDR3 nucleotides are TGTGCCAGCTGGGCCCCTCCCAATGAGCAGTTCTTC. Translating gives CASWAPPNEQFF.

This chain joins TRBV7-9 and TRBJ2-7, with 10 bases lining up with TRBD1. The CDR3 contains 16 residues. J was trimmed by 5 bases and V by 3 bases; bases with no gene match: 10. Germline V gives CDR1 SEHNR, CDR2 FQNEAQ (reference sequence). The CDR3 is CASSFGQGVASNEQYF. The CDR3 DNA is TGTGCCAGCAGCTTCGGACAGGGGGTTGCATCCAACGAGCAGTACTTC.

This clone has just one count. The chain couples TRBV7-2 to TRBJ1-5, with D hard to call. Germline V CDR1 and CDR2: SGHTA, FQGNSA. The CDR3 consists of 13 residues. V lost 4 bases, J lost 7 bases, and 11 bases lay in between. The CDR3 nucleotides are TGTGCCAGCAGCTCACGGGGAGAGCAGCCCCAGCATTTT. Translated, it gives CASSSRGEQPQHF. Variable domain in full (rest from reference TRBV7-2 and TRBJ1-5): GAGVSQSPSNKVTEKGKDVELRCDPISGHTALYWYRQSLGQGLEFLIYFQGNSAPDKSGLPSDRFSAERTGGSVSTLTIQRTQQEDSAVYLCASSSRGEQPQHFGDGTRLSIL.

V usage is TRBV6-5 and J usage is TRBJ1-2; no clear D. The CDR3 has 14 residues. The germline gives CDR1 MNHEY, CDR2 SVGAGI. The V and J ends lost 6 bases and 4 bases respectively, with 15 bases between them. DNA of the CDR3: TGTGCCAGCAGGGGAGGCACGGTGGGCTATGGCTACACCTTC. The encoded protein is CASRGGTVGYGYTF.

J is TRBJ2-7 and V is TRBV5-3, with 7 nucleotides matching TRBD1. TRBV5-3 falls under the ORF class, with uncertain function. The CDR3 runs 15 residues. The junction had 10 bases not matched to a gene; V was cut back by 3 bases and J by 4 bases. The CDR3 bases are TGTGCCAGAAGCTCTCGGGACAGATTAATTTACGAGCAGTACTTC. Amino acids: CARSSRDRLIYEQYF.

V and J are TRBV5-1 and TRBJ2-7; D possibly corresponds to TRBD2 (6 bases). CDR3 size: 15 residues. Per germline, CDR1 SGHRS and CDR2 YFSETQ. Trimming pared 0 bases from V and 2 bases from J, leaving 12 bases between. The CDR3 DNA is TGCGCCAGCAGCTTGGGGTCTAGCGTAGCCTACGAGCAGTACTTC. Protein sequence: CASSLGSSVAYEQYF.